This T cell receptor (beta chain) was observed in a study of T-cell memory formation after mild COVID-19. General observations from the study: Whereas later expanders leaned CD4+, clones contracting day 15 to 85 showed a balanced CD4/CD8 makeup.

This clonotype was recorded at least ten times. The antigen is not known. Sequence at one end of the junction differs from germline and may be a read error. The CDR3 consists of 12 residues. CDR1 is SGHRS, CDR2 YFSETQ, per germline. Constant-segment-primed 5'RACE gave TCR alpha and TCR beta cDNA libraries with sample barcodes and UMIs. TCRdb re-called the 5' RACE reads through MiXCR, storing one row per CDR3 protein. This table has 250,000 to 350,000 distinct CDR3 sequences, 15% to 20% appearing once. The chain couples TRBV5-1 to TRBJ2-7; D perhaps matches TRBD2 (5 bases). This TCR was sampled from a man between 18 and 29 years old who had mild COVID-19 (a few samples of this study predate the infection). Cell type and time point are not known. The sample taken for sequencing was PBMCs or a T cell subset sorted from them (not recorded which). CDR3 in amino acids: CASSLEGYEQYF. The CDR3 DNA reads TGTGCCAGCAGCTTAGAGGGCTACGAGCAGTACTTC.